This T cell receptor beta chain was sequenced for a study of T cells in Graves' hyperthyroidism and ophthalmopathy (dated by TCRdb to about 2019). In the study overall: Peripheral blood samples were taken at the time of initial diagnosis, prior to any treatment. To identify TCR V-J signatures that set the groups apart, the researchers used a discovery cohort of about a hundred patients, made up of under 45 with Graves' ophthalmopathy and around 58 with stable Graves' hyperthyroidism. The paper reports TCR Vbeta CDR3 sequencing of some 140 peripheral blood samples: 43 ophthalmopathy, about 75 hyperthyroidism and roughly 17 progressor patients. Whether ophthalmopathy could be predicted prospectively was tested in an independent validation cohort made up of 18 to 20 hyperthyroidism patients plus 17 patients who later progressed to ophthalmopathy. The study also compared thyroid tissue and blood T-cell repertoires from about 6 Graves' hyperthyroidism patients. Once sampling was done, hyperthyroidism patients were given methimazole at a starting dose of 30 mg daily, whereas ophthalmopathy patients were given high-dose intravenous methylprednisolone. The roughly 94 discovery patients were randomly split 7:3 into training and test sets.

Looking up the germline V gene yields CDR1 MNHNS and CDR2 SASEGT. V and J lose 7 bases and 7 bases, and a span of 19 bases separates them. Taken from cysteine to phenylalanine, the CDR3 has 14 residues. Of the read, only the CDR3 DNA is kept; its 42 bases are in frame from base 1. The sample holds a few counts of this clonotype. No antigen is known for it. No base-level quality is on record; no much larger clone is a single base apart. Amplification of TCR beta CDR3 regions was carried out from RNA transcripts. The TCR CDR3 was subjected to a first round of RT-PCR using the HTBI primer set and the Qiagen OneStep RT-PCR kit. Libraries were constructed in a second round of multiplex PCR, after which size selection and purification were performed. Sequencing of the libraries was done on an Illumina HiSeq2000 using paired-end 100 bp reads. In the authors' own workflow: SOAPnuke was used to process the raw data, removing reads that contained adapters or uncalled bases, had a mean Phred below 15, or lacked an exact match to the constant primer or identifier. COPE v1.2.5 was used to merge high-quality paired reads, and clonotypes were defined as unique nucleotide sequences. Clonotypes were aligned to IMGT TRBV, TRBD and TRBJ reference segments using MiTCR v1.1. The analysis was restricted to V-J combinations with a frequency above 0.0001, which together covered just over 99% of the repertoires. The TCS score was defined as F50 (clonal expansion) divided by E x V (chaos), with BLOSUM62-based TCRdist calculated between CDR3 peptides within each V-J. Welch's t-statistics and random forest reduced around 520 V-J features to 10 to 15, which were used in a naive Bayes classifier (R e1071). TCRdb trimmed the raw reads at Q25, called clones with MiXCR and kept productive beta chains. CDR3 protein sequences are deduplicated, and each keeps its most common genes and DNA. These V and J calls derive from TCRdb rather than the authors' analysis. The sample data list under 350,000 distinct CDR3 sequences, and about 15% of these were observed just once. Over 45% of the sample rests with the top ten.

In the ophthalmopathy patients, disease was moderately to severely active, with a Clinical Activity Score of 3 or more, a NOSPECS grade of 4 or more, and a duration of less than 3 months. Exclusion was applied to patients with uncontrolled infections, other autoimmune diseases, pregnancy or lactation. Clinical symptoms, serum thyroxine and TRAb, thyroid ultrasound, and orbital computed tomography formed the basis for the diagnoses. PBMCs were separated from under 12 ml of fresh peripheral blood using Ficoll-Paque density gradient centrifugation. Total RNA was extracted with Trizol reagent, and quality was checked on an Agilent 2100 Bioanalyzer. Results the study describes overall, beyond this receptor: Ophthalmopathy was separated from stable hyperthyroidism by a 13 V-J signature model, with 85% to 90% sensitivity and approximately 81% specificity obtained in cross-validation and 80%/75% obtained in testing. No statistical method was used to fix the sample size in advance, and group allocation was not hidden from the investigators. During validation, the model predicted progression to ophthalmopathy a median of roughly six months ahead of onset, with approximately 71% sensitivity and around 73% specificity. Most expanded thyroid clonotypes (frequency above 0.001) were also detected in blood, a finding suggesting that blood repertoires may reflect thyroid immune responses.

The clonotype was recovered from a woman aged 55 to 70 with Graves' ophthalmopathy. The chain was built from TRBV6-1 and TRBJ2-5; the D gene is possibly TRBD1 or TRBD2, each agreeing over 5 bases. The sequenced sample was blood. The CDR3 sequence is CASKPGPVVGTQYF. The DNA sequence is given as TGTGCCAGCAAACCGGGACCTGTCGTGGGGACCCAGTACTTC.